A single sample gave rise to the 30 T cell receptor beta chains below, sequenced in a study of blood T cell repertoires in COVID-19. TCRdb's table, derived via immunoSEQ multiplex PCR, lists solely in-frame clones and lacks some. The sample contains about 60,000 clones, approximately 82% of which appear only once. Sequenced material: peripheral blood. The receptor set was obtained from a man in his fifties or sixties with acute or convalescent COVID-19.

The chain carries TRBV3-1 (or the pseudogene TRBV3-2) and TRBJ1-4; 7 bases line up with TRBD1. V trimming: 3 bases; J trimming: 2 bases; junction bases outside the gene matches: 0. CDR3 size: 14 residues. Germline V CDR1 and CDR2: LGHDT, YNNKEL (reference sequence). CDR3 nucleotides: TGTGCCAGCAGCCAGGGACAGACTAATGAAAAACTGTTTTTT. Translating it yields CASSQGQTNEKLFF.

The V and J genes are TRBV6-5 and TRBJ2-2; D might be TRBD1 (5 bases). The CDR3 contains 15 residues. Per the germline V gene, CDR1 is MNHEY and CDR2 is SVGAGI. Between the trimmed V and J ends, which lost 2 bases and 1 base, there was a span of 8 bases. CDR3 region: CASSYGALNTGELFF. CDR3 DNA: TGTGCCAGCAGTTACGGGGCGCTGAACACCGGGGAGCTGTTTTTT.

The chain couples TRBV6-5 to TRBJ1-1, with D possibly TRBD1 on 6 matching bases. The germline V gene encodes CDR1 MNHEY and CDR2 SVGAGI. The germline V and J ends were trimmed by 7 bases and 4 bases, with 13 bases remaining between them. The length of the CDR3 is 13 residues. CDR3 amino acids: CASTQRGSTEAFF. The CDR3 DNA sequence: TGTGCCAGCACCCAGAGGGGGAGCACTGAAGCTTTCTTT.

V gene TRBV30 combines with J gene TRBJ1-1, with 7 positions matching TRBD1. The germline V gene has CDR1 GTSNPN and CDR2 SVGIG (reference sequence). This CDR3 comprises 13 residues. V lost 4 bases and J lost 1; bases outside the gene matches: 3. CDR3 DNA: TGTGCCTGGAATTACAGGGGGAACACTGAAGCTTTCTTT. Protein: CAWNYRGNTEAFF.

For this clone: Its ends do not fully match the called genes, so a read error is possible. The chain recombines TRBV7-2 with TRBJ1-2; possible D gene TRBD1, 6 bases. The CDR3 runs to 17 residues. Germline CDR1 reads SGHTA; CDR2 reads FQGNSA. The CDR3 DNA is TGTGCCAGCAGCCTAGCCTTTTTTGGGGGCTCCCTCTATGGCTACACCTTC. Encoded protein: CASSLAFFGGSLYGYTF. The full variable domain, with the rest looked up from reference TRBV7-2 and TRBJ1-2, is GAGVSQSPSNKVTEKGKDVELRCDPISGHTALYWYRQSLGQGLEFLIYFQGNSAPDKSGLPSDRFSAERTGGSVSTLTIQRTQQEDSAVYLCASSLAFFGGSLYGYTFGSGTRLTVV.

This clone has more than one count but fewer than ten. The rearrangement uses TRBV9 and TRBJ2-1; 7 bases fit TRBD1. Unmatched junction bases numbered 5, after V lost 1 base and J lost 7 bases. Germline values: CDR1 SGDLS, CDR2 YYNGEE. The CDR3 loop spans 14 amino acids. The CDR3 here is CASSVMGQTNEQFF. The CDR3 DNA follows: TGTGCCAGCAGCGTAATGGGACAGACGAATGAGCAGTTCTTC.

This clone was counted a single time. The rearrangement joins TRBV6-2 or TRBV6-3 to TRBJ1-2, with D uncertain. The germline CDR1 and CDR2 sequences are MNHEY and SVGEGT. The V end was cut by 0 bases, the J end by 6 bases, with 8 bases between. This CDR3 has 13 amino acids. The CDR3 sequence is CASSYSPTNGYTF. The CDR3 nucleotides read TGTGCCAGCAGTTACTCGCCTACTAATGGCTACACCTTC.

V gene TRBV10-3 combines with J gene TRBJ1-1; tentative D call: TRBD1 (6 bases). The germline V gene has CDR1 ENHRY and CDR2 SYGVKD. The CDR3 spans 14 residues. The V and J ends lost 7 bases and 2 bases respectively, with 14 bases between them. The CDR3 sequence is CAIKIQGSNTEAFF. DNA of the CDR3: TGTGCCATCAAGATACAGGGCAGTAACACTGAAGCTTTCTTT.

This chain joins TRBV18 and TRBJ2-3, with 11 bases lining up with TRBD2. This CDR3 spans 15 amino acids. Germline lookup yields CDR1 KGHSH and CDR2 LQKENI. V trimming: 2 bases; J trimming: 5 bases; junction bases outside the gene matches: 3. The CDR3 DNA follows: TGTGCCAGCTCACCAGGGACTAGCGGACAAGATACGCAGTATTTT. Translating gives CASSPGTSGQDTQYF.

The genes are TRBV5-1 and TRBJ2-7, with 7 bases lining up with TRBD1. The CDR3 is 12 amino acids. The V and J ends lost 5 bases and 5 bases, in that order; junction bases with no gene match: 4. Germline loops: CDR1 SGHRS, CDR2 YFSETQ. CDR3: CASSHRGHEQYF. The DNA for the CDR3 is TGCGCCAGCAGTCACAGGGGCCACGAGCAGTACTTC.

V and J are TRBV30 and TRBJ2-5; a possible D gene is TRBD1 (6 bases). This CDR3 has 13 amino acids. The germline V gene has CDR1 GTSNPN and CDR2 SVGIG (reference sequence). Trimming removed 5 bases from V and 0 bases from J, with 10 bases in between. The CDR3 protein is CAWEGGYQETQYF. In DNA form, the CDR3 reads TGTGCCTGGGAAGGGGGATACCAAGAGACCCAGTACTTC.

J is TRBJ2-6 and V is TRBV6-2 or TRBV6-3, with D maybe TRBD2 (6 bases). The germline V and J ends were trimmed by 6 bases and 0 bases, with 15 bases remaining between them. CDR1 is MNHEY, CDR2 SVGEGT, per germline. The CDR3 spans 17 residues. The CDR3 sequence is CASSRRDGGSGANVLTF. CDR3 nucleotide sequence: TGTGCCAGCAGCAGACGGGACGGGGGCTCTGGGGCCAACGTCCTGACTTTC.

The V and J genes are TRBV6-2 or TRBV6-3 and TRBJ1-5, with 7 bases fitting TRBD1. CDR3 size: 14 residues. Per germline, CDR1 MNHEY and CDR2 SVGEGT. The V and J ends lost 4 bases and 7 bases, in that order; junction bases with no gene match: 7. The DNA of the CDR3 is TGTGCCAGCAGTTTGCCAGGGGGAGAACAGCCCCAGCATTTT. Its protein product is CASSLPGGEQPQHF.

This chain connects TRBV10-3 to TRBJ1-2, with D perhaps TRBD1 (6 bases). The ends were cut back, 5 bases at V and 8 bases at J, with 12 bases in the middle. In germline, CDR1 is ENHRY, CDR2 SYGVKD. The CDR3 is made up of 12 amino acids. The CDR3 protein is CAISRQGNGYTF. The CDR3 nucleotides read TGTGCCATCAGTCGTCAGGGGAACGGCTACACCTTC.

The V gene is TRBV10-3, the J gene TRBJ2-7, with 10 positions matching TRBD2. This CDR3 region has 14 residues. The ends lost 5 bases at V and 0 bases at J; junction bases unmatched: 1. Germline V gives CDR1 ENHRY, CDR2 SYGVKD. This CDR3 reads CAISLAGASYEQYF. The CDR3 region has the DNA TGTGCCATCAGTCTAGCGGGGGCCTCCTACGAGCAGTACTTC.

This clone was recorded once. This chain uses TRBV9 with TRBJ2-4, with 8 nucleotides matching TRBD1. CDR3 length: 15 amino acids. In germline, CDR1 is SGDLS, CDR2 YYNGEE. V trimming: 0 bases; J trimming: 3 bases; junction bases outside the gene matches: 2. CDR3 amino acids: CASSVGTGGKNIQYF. Here the CDR3 DNA reads TGTGCCAGCAGCGTAGGAACAGGGGGCAAAAACATTCAGTACTTC.

The chain is built from TRBV6-5 and TRBJ1-1, with a tentative D call TRBD1 (6 bases). The V and J ends lost 0 bases and 2 bases respectively, with 7 bases between them. The germline gives CDR1 MNHEY, CDR2 SVGAGI. The CDR3 has 14 amino acids. CDR3: CASSYSGHNTEAFF. The CDR3 DNA follows: TGTGCCAGCAGTTACTCGGGACACAACACTGAAGCTTTCTTT.

In nucleotides, the CDR3 is TGCGCCAGCAGCGAACAGGTTGGCTCTGGAAACACCATATATTTT. This encodes CASSEQVGSGNTIYF. V gene TRBV5-1 combines with J gene TRBJ1-3; TRBD1 might be the D (5 bases). The CDR3 loop spans 15 amino acids. Trimming shortened V by 4 bases and J by 0 bases, and 11 bases separated the two germline ends. CDR1 and CDR2 from the germline V gene are SGHRS and YFSETQ.

The rearrangement uses TRBV10-3 and TRBJ2-3; D is possibly TRBD1 (5 bases). The CDR3 sequence is 15 residues long. Germline-derived CDR1 and CDR2 are ENHRY and SYGVKD. V lost 8 bases and J 2 bases, leaving 17 bases between the germline ends. The CDR3 loop is CAISLDTSYTDTQYF. CDR3 bases: TGTGCCATCTCTTTGGACACCTCGTACACAGATACGCAGTATTTT.

V usage is TRBV4-3 and J usage is TRBJ1-2; D might be TRBD1 (6 bases). This CDR3 has 15 amino acids. V was trimmed by 1 base and J by 4 bases, leaving 13 bases between them. Germline V lookup: CDR1 LGHNA, CDR2 YSLEER. The chain's CDR3 is CASSQGRTAAYGYTF. The DNA for the CDR3 is TGCGCCAGCAGCCAAGGGCGGACAGCAGCCTATGGCTACACCTTC.

The chain is built from TRBV3-1 (or the pseudogene TRBV3-2) and TRBJ1-4, with a weak D call TRBD1 (6 bases). The CDR3 is 17 residues long. Germline V gene lookup returns CDR1 LGHDT and CDR2 YNNKEL (reference sequence). The ends were cut back, 0 bases at V and 0 bases at J, with 11 bases in the middle. DNA for the CDR3: TGTGCCAGCAGCCAAGAGGGAGGGGGGGCAACTAATGAAAAACTGTTTTTT. Residues: CASSQEGGGATNEKLFF.

V gene TRBV9 combines with J gene TRBJ1-1; perhaps TRBD1 as D (6 bases). This CDR3 has 14 residues. V was clipped by 2 bases and J by 3 bases, with 11 bases between them. CDR1 is SGDLS and CDR2 is YYNGEE in the germline V gene. This chain's CDR3 is CASSVEGVHTEAFF. CDR3 DNA: TGTGCCAGCAGCGTCGAGGGGGTGCACACTGAAGCTTTCTTT.

The chain has TRBV7-9 and TRBJ2-5, with a tentative D call TRBD2 (5 bases). V dropped 5 bases and J dropped 5 bases, with 15 bases sitting between them. Germline V gene lookup returns CDR1 SEHNR and CDR2 FQNEAQ (reference sequence). This CDR3 has 14 amino acids. The CDR3 reads CASSRRTERETQYF. CDR3 DNA sequence: TGTGCCAGCAGCCGTCGGACTGAGCGGGAGACCCAGTACTTC.

For the CDR3, the DNA is TGTGCTAGTGGTTTGGGTCTTGCGCCTCAGCCCCAGCATTTT. The encoded protein is CASGLGLAPQPQHF. V and J are TRBV12-5 and TRBJ1-5, with D uncertain. There are 14 residues in the CDR3. Trimming left V 1 base short and J 6 bases short, with 10 bases between. Germline V gives CDR1 LGHNT, CDR2 FRNRAP.

The chain uses TRBV18 and TRBJ2-7; tentatively, D is TRBD1 (6 bases). The CDR3 runs to 13 residues. Per the germline V gene, CDR1 is KGHSH and CDR2 is LQKENI. V lost 6 bases to trimming and J lost 2 bases, with 11 bases between them. The CDR3 here is CASSGAPAYEQYF. CDR3 in DNA: TGTGCCAGCTCGGGGGCGCCGGCCTACGAGCAGTACTTC.

This chain uses TRBV2 with TRBJ1-2; D remains ambiguous. Germline values: CDR1 SNHLY, CDR2 FYNNEI. The CDR3 covers 12 residues. V gave up 5 bases and J gave up 0 bases, with 4 bases separating them. The CDR3 coding sequence is TGTGCCAGCAGTCCAACTAACTATGGCTACACCTTC. Protein product: CASSPTNYGYTF.

This chain links TRBV6-6 with TRBJ2-7, with 14 bases lining up with TRBD2. The CDR3 extends over 15 amino acids. J lost 4 bases, V lost 4 bases, and 3 bases had no gene match. The germline gives CDR1 MNHNY, CDR2 SVGAGI (reference sequence). In nucleotides, the CDR3 is TGTGCCAGCAGTTGGGGACTAGCGGGGGAATACGAGCAGTACTTC. Translation: CASSWGLAGEYEQYF.

CDR3 region: CAWSALRQGEGTDTQYF. The CDR3 coding sequence is TGTGCCTGGAGTGCCCTTCGACAGGGAGAGGGCACAGATACGCAGTATTTT. The V gene is TRBV30, the J gene TRBJ2-3; 7 bases are shared with TRBD1. With 1 base clipped from V and 1 base from J, the junction kept 11 bases outside the gene matches. Germline CDR1 and CDR2: GTSNPN and SVGIG (reference sequence). CDR3 length equals 17 residues.

This chain joins TRBV6-5 and TRBJ1-1, with 7 bases matching TRBD1. Germline CDR1 is MNHEY and CDR2 is SVGAGI. The CDR3 runs 15 residues. V lost 2 bases, J lost 0 bases, and 3 bases stayed unmatched. CDR3 in amino acids: CASSYGQALNTEAFF. CDR3 bases: TGTGCCAGCAGTTACGGACAGGCCCTGAACACTGAAGCTTTCTTT.

V usage is TRBV30 and J usage is TRBJ2-6; D gene uncertain. This CDR3 is built from 15 residues. CDR1 is GTSNPN, CDR2 SVGIG, per germline (reference sequence). V was cut by 2 bases and J by 0 bases, with 8 bases left in between. The CDR3 reads CAWSLGASGANVLTF. Written as DNA, the CDR3 is TGTGCCTGGAGTTTAGGAGCCTCTGGGGCCAACGTCCTGACTTTC.